A selection of T cell receptor beta chains follows, all from one sample in a study of control samples from healthy donors and cancer patients. Measured with immunoSEQ multiplex PCR; TCRdb has only the in-frame clones, and not every one. The sample consists of 190,000 or so clones, 85% to 95% of them appearing once. Sequencing was carried out using blood. Source of these receptors: a man between 18 and 35 years old in good health. Each CDR3 is given with its conserved first and last residue. A D gene is named only where the DNA matches it firmly. The size entry is marked missing in some rows and otherwise reads once, few, many or a size class.

clone_size j_call d_call v_call cdr3_aa cdr3_nt
. TRBJ2-4 . TRBV11-3 CASSFQGWDIQYF TGTGCCAGCAGCTTCCAGGGGTGGGACATTCAGTACTTC
. TRBJ1-5 . TRBV24-1 CATSDGGQRYQPQHF TGTGCCACCAGTGACGGTGGACAGCGATATCAGCCCCAGCATTTT
. TRBJ2-3 . TRBV7-2 CASSSRGASTDTQYF TGTGCCAGCAGCTCCCGGGGGGCTAGCACAGATACGCAGTATTTT
few TRBJ2-2 TRBD2 TRBV6-1 CASSEQPGTSASGELFF TGTGCCAGCAGTGAACAACCCGGGACTAGCGCTTCCGGGGAGCTGTTTTTT
. TRBJ2-1 . TRBV5-4 CASSPQGGTEDEQFF TGTGCCAGCAGCCCCCAGGGGGGAACTGAGGATGAGCAGTTCTTC
. TRBJ2-7 . TRBV24-1 CATSDGGTYEQYF TGTGCCACCAGTGATGGGGGGACCTACGAGCAGTACTTC
. TRBJ2-3 TRBD2 TRBV5-8 CASSPERGGITDTQYF TGTGCCAGCAGCCCGGAGCGGGGGGGTATCACAGATACGCAGTATTTT
. TRBJ2-5 . TRBV20-1 CSATGVETQYF TGCAGTGCTACAGGGGTAGAGACCCAGTACTTC
. TRBJ2-2 TRBD1 TRBV28 CASLGGSRGDGELFF TGTGCCAGCTTAGGGGGCAGTCGGGGAGACGGGGAGCTGTTTTTT
. TRBJ1-5 . TRBV6-6 CASSYVVREGQPQHF TGTGCCAGCAGTTATGTAGTGAGGGAAGGTCAGCCCCAGCATTTT
once TRBJ2-7 . TRBV27 CASSPAPFGEQYF TGTGCCAGCAGTCCCGCCCCGTTCGGAGAGCAGTACTTC
. TRBJ1-1 . TRBV5-4 CASTLKGSGEAFF TGTGCCAGCACCCTTAAGGGTAGTGGTGAAGCTTTCTTT
. TRBJ2-4 TRBD2 TRBV18 CASSPQRDSQKNIQYF TGTGCCAGCTCACCTCAGCGGGACTCCCAAAAAAACATTCAGTACTTC
. TRBJ1-1 . TRBV9 CASGTSHLQDTEAFF TGTGCCAGCGGAACTTCACATCTACAGGACACTGAAGCTTTCTTT
. TRBJ2-5 . TRBV7-9 CASSLVGGPETQYF TGTGCCAGCAGCTTAGTGGGGGGGCCAGAGACCCAGTACTTC
. TRBJ2-7 TRBD2 TRBV4-1 CASSPRGGGNYEQYF TGCGCCAGCAGCCCCCGTGGGGGGGGAAACTACGAGCAGTACTTC
once TRBJ2-1 TRBD2 TRBV20-1 CSASLAGGRNEQFF TGCAGTGCTAGTCTAGCGGGGGGGCGAAATGAGCAGTTCTTC
. TRBJ1-1 . TRBV5-1 CASTPREALNTEAFF TGCGCCAGCACCCCCAGGGAGGCATTGAACACTGAAGCTTTCTTT
. TRBJ1-6 . TRBV5-1 CASSLGTAYSPLHF TGCGCCAGCAGCTTGGGGACAGCTTATTCACCCCTCCACTTT
. TRBJ2-3 . TRBV5-1 CASSFTDTDTQYF TGCGCCAGCAGCTTCACAGACACAGATACGCAGTATTTT
once TRBJ1-3 . TRBV4-1 CASSQDTTQHSGNTIYF TGCGCCAGCAGCCAAGACACCACACAACACTCTGGAAACACCATATATTTT
. TRBJ2-3 . TRBV5-1 CASSLLFSADTQYF TGCGCCAGCAGCTTGCTCTTTAGCGCAGATACGCAGTATTTT
. TRBJ2-6 . TRBV10-3 CAISEPPGANVLTF TGTGCCATCAGTGAGCCCCCAGGGGCCAACGTCCTGACTTTC
. TRBJ2-2 . TRBV5-1 CASSGSVSQGTGELFF TGCGCCAGCAGCGGGTCGGTTTCCCAGGGAACCGGGGAGCTGTTTTTT
. TRBJ2-6 . TRBV7-8 CASSLKGQTLSGANVLTF TGTGCCAGCAGCCTAAAGGGACAAACTCTCTCTGGGGCCAACGTCCTGACTTTC
. TRBJ1-2 . TRBV3-1/TRBV3-2 CASSQDMRGGYTF TGTGCCAGCAGCCAAGATATGAGGGGTGGCTACACCTTC
. TRBJ2-4 . TRBV18 CASSPLQGGQNIQYF TGTGCCAGCTCACCGCTACAGGGGGGGCAAAACATTCAGTACTTC
. TRBJ1-3 TRBD1 TRBV4-2 CASSSGTGQGNTIYF TGTGCCAGCAGCTCGGGGACAGGGCAGGGAAACACCATATATTTT
. TRBJ1-6 . TRBV21-1 CASSKHPHRVGSPLHF TGTGCCAGCAGCAAACACCCCCACAGGGTAGGTTCACCCCTCCACTTT
. TRBJ1-2 . TRBV7-2 CASSQSETANYYGYTF TGTGCCAGCAGCCAGAGTGAGACAGCGAATTACTATGGCTACACCTTC
. TRBJ2-6 . TRBV5-8 CASSLLGFSGANVLTF TGTGCCAGCAGCTTGTTAGGGTTCTCTGGGGCCAACGTCCTGACTTTC
. TRBJ2-1 . TRBV29-1 CSVPGTDSSYNEQFF TGCAGCGTGCCCGGGACGGATTCCTCCTACAATGAGCAGTTCTTC
. TRBJ1-2 . TRBV7-9 CASSLETGGYTF TGTGCCAGCAGCTTAGAAACGGGGGGCTACACCTTC
. TRBJ1-5 . TRBV6-5 CASSYDSNSNQPQHF TGTGCCAGCAGTTACGACAGCAATAGCAATCAGCCCCAGCATTTT
once TRBJ2-7 . TRBV10-3 CAISVWPSPSNEQYF TGTGCCATCAGTGTATGGCCATCGCCAAGTAACGAGCAGTACTTC
. TRBJ2-7 . TRBV27 CASSFAHEQYF TGTGCCAGCAGTTTTGCGCACGAGCAGTACTTC
. TRBJ1-1 . TRBV5-1 CASSLRQNTEAFF TGCGCCAGCAGCTTACGGCAGAACACTGAAGCTTTCTTT
. TRBJ2-5 TRBD1 TRBV24-1 CATSDPKGQGAGETQYF TGTGCCACCAGTGACCCGAAGGGACAGGGGGCGGGAGAGACCCAGTACTTC
. TRBJ2-2 . TRBV19 CASRKGVALPGELFF TGTGCCAGTAGAAAAGGGGTAGCGTTGCCCGGGGAGCTGTTTTTT
. TRBJ2-1 . TRBV9 CASSVTQVNEQFF TGTGCCAGCAGCGTGACTCAAGTGAATGAGCAGTTCTTC
once TRBJ1-1 TRBD1 TRBV19 CASSIRTGLGTEAFF TGTGCCAGTAGTATACGGACAGGGCTAGGCACTGAAGCTTTCTTT
once TRBJ1-4 . TRBV13 CASSLRGEKLFF TGTGCCAGCAGCTTAAGGGGGGAAAAACTGTTTTTT
. TRBJ2-1 TRBD2 TRBV5-5 CASSTLAGGDNEQFF TGTGCCAGCAGCACGCTAGCGGGGGGCGACAATGAGCAGTTCTTC
. TRBJ1-4 TRBD1 TRBV5-1 CASSLGDREGTNEKLFF TGCGCCAGCAGCTTGGGAGACAGGGAAGGGACTAATGAAAAACTGTTTTTT
. TRBJ2-2 . TRBV27 CASSLRGVDTGELFF TGTGCCAGCAGTTTGCGAGGGGTAGACACCGGGGAGCTGTTTTTT
. TRBJ2-2 . TRBV2 CASSLTGELFF TGTGCCAGCAGCTTAACCGGGGAGCTGTTTTTT
. TRBJ2-2 . TRBV18 CASSGLSNTGELFF TGTGCCAGCTCGGGACTGTCAAACACCGGGGAGCTGTTTTTT
. TRBJ2-3 TRBD2 TRBV9 CASSVDLAGGQSDTQYF TGTGCCAGCAGCGTAGATCTAGCGGGGGGGCAGTCAGATACGCAGTATTTT
. TRBJ1-5 TRBD1 TRBV19 CASSIPTGNNQPQHF TGTGCCAGTAGTATTCCGACAGGGAACAATCAGCCCCAGCATTTT
. TRBJ2-1 . TRBV6-5 CATEKESSYNEQFF TGTGCCACAGAAAAGGAGAGCTCCTACAATGAGCAGTTCTTC
. TRBJ2-7 . TRBV3-1/TRBV3-2 CASSQWGSSYEQYF TGTGCCAGCAGCCAGTGGGGGTCCTCCTACGAGCAGTACTTC
once TRBJ2-3 . TRBV9 CASSVEGWGTSSTDTQYF TGTGCCAGCAGCGTAGAAGGCTGGGGGACCTCTAGCACAGATACGCAGTATTTT
. TRBJ2-2 . TRBV18 CASSPDLTNTGELFF TGTGCCAGCTCACCAGACCTCACTAACACCGGGGAGCTGTTTTTT
. TRBJ2-5 TRBD1 TRBV6-6 CASRYRTGKETQYF TGTGCCAGCAGATACCGGACAGGGAAAGAGACCCAGTACTTC